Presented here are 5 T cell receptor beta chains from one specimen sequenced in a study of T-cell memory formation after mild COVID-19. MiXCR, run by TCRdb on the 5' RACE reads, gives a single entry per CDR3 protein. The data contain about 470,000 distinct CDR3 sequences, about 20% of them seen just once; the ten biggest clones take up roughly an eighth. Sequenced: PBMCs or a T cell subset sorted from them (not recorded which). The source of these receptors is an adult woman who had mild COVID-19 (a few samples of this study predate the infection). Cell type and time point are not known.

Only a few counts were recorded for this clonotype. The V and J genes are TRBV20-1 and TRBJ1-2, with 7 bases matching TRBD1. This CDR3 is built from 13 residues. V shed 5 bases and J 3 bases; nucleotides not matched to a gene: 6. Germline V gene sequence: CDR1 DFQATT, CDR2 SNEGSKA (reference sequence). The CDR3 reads CSALNRGDYGYTF. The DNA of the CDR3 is TGCAGTGCTCTTAACAGGGGTGACTATGGCTACACCTTC.

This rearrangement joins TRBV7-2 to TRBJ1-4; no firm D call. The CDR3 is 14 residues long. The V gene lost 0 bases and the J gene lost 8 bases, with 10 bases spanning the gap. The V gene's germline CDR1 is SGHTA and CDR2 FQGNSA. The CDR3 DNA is TGTGCCAGCAGCTTAGCGCAATATACGGAAAAACTGTTTTTT. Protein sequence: CASSLAQYTEKLFF.

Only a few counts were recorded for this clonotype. The CDR3 coding sequence is TGTGCCAGCAGTCGGGGACAGCAGATAGTTGAAGCTTTCTTT. Protein sequence: CASSRGQQIVEAFF. V is TRBV12-3 or TRBV12-4 and J is TRBJ1-1; 7 bases line up with TRBD1. Trimming removed 5 bases from V and 7 bases from J; junction bases left unmatched: 10. The CDR3 contains 14 residues.

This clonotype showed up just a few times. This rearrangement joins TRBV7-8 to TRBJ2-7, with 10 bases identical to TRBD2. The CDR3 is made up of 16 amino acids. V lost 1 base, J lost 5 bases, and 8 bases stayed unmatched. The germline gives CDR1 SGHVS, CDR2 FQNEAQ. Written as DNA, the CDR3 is TGTGCCAGCAGCTTAGGTCCCAGCGGGAGGGGGGACGAGCAGTACTTC. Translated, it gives CASSLGPSGRGDEQYF.

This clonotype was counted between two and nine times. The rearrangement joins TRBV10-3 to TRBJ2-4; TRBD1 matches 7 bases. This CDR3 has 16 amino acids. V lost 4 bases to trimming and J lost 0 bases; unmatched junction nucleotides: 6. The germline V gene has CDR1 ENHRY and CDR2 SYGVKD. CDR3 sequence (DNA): TGTGCCATCAGTGCCACAGGGGCTATAGCCAAAAACATTCAGTACTTC. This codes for CAISATGAIAKNIQYF.